The clone carrying this T cell receptor beta chain was counted a few times. Its antigen is unknown. Trimming stripped 1 base from V and 4 bases from J, with 14 bases between. The CDR3 covers 14 residues. Germline V gives CDR1 DFQATT, CDR2 SNEGSKA (reference sequence). Each CDR3 protein gets one entry after TCRdb re-called the 5' RACE reads with MiXCR. The sample carries around 490,000 distinct CDR3 sequences, roughly an eighth recorded once. The data were taken from a study of identical twins. General study points: Memory repertoires showed no such pattern, whereas abundant cord blood beta clonotypes carried fewer insertions.

These data are also associated with another study on yellow fever vaccine responses in identical twins.

The rearrangement links TRBV20-1 to TRBJ2-7; D is unresolved. This clonotype was sampled from a woman aged 18-30 years in good health. Material: CD4+ T cells sorted from blood. CDR3 bases: TGCAGTGCTAGAGGGGCCACTGGGTCGTACGAGCAGTACTTC. Amino acids: CSARGATGSYEQYF.